Following are 24 T cell receptor beta chains from one sample sequenced in a study of blood T cell repertoires in COVID-19. Assay used: immunoSEQ multiplex PCR; TCRdb lists only in-frame clones, some missing. The table shows roughly 100,000 clones, with 80% to 90% occurring only once. What was sequenced was peripheral blood. These receptor sequences come from a woman aged 55-69 years with acute or convalescent COVID-19.

The chain recombines TRBV5-4 with TRBJ1-4; the D is unclear. V was trimmed by 4 bases and J by 8 bases, leaving 15 bases between them. This CDR3 is built from 14 residues. Per germline, CDR1 SGHNT and CDR2 YYREEE (reference sequence). The CDR3 region has the DNA TGTGCCAGCAGCGCGGAGGTCCATGGGGAAAAACTGTTTTTT. Its protein is CASSAEVHGEKLFF. Together with reference TRBV5-4 and TRBJ1-4, the CDR3 gives the full variable domain: ETGVTQSPTHLIKTRGQQVTLRCSSQSGHNTVSWYQQALGQGPQFIFQYYREEENGRGNFPPRFSGLQFPNYSSELNVNALELDDSALYLCASSAEVHGEKLFFGSGTQLSVL.

V is TRBV5-5 and J is TRBJ2-1, with 10 bases aligning to TRBD2. The germline gives CDR1 SGHKS, CDR2 YYEKEE (reference sequence). Losses at the gene ends were 1 base for V and 10 bases for J; bases not matched to a gene: 8. The CDR3 covers 15 residues. The CDR3 sequence: CASSLSPSGRGEQFF. The CDR3 DNA sequence: TGTGCCAGCAGCTTGTCTCCTAGCGGGAGAGGGGAGCAGTTCTTC.

The rearrangement links TRBV5-1 to TRBJ2-2; 11 positions match TRBD2. J gave up 5 bases and V 4 bases, and 7 bases lay outside the gene matches. Germline CDR1 reads SGHRS; CDR2 reads YFSETQ. The CDR3 length is 16 residues. This CDR3 reads CASSVGLAGGTGELFF. The DNA of the CDR3 is TGCGCCAGCAGCGTTGGACTAGCGGGTGGTACCGGGGAGCTGTTTTTT.

The chain joins TRBV7-8 to TRBJ2-2, with TRBD2 matching 8 bases. The germline gives CDR1 SGHVS, CDR2 FQNEAQ. After removal of 2 bases from V and 0 bases from J, the junction contained 5 bases not matched to a gene. The CDR3 totals 17 residues. In nucleotides, the CDR3 is TGTGCCAGCAGCTTATACACGGGGGGGACGAACACCGGGGAGCTGTTTTTT. Translating it yields CASSLYTGGTNTGELFF.

This clone showed up just a few times. J is TRBJ1-3 and V is TRBV19, with D hard to call. Germline V gene lookup returns CDR1 LNHDA and CDR2 SQIVND (reference sequence). The CDR3 consists of 15 residues. V was pared by 8 bases and J by 0 bases, with 14 bases between. The CDR3 sequence: CASPSSAASGNTIYF. CDR3 bases: TGTGCCAGTCCTTCCTCCGCGGCCTCTGGAAACACCATATATTTT. The variable domain in full, completed from reference TRBV19 and TRBJ1-3, reads DGGITQSPKYLFRKEGQNVTLSCEQNLNHDAMYWYRQDPGQGLRLIYYSQIVNDFQKGDIAEGYSVSREKKESFPLTVTSAQKNPTAFYLCASPSSAASGNTIYFGEGSWLTVV.

This chain joins TRBV2 and TRBJ1-2; possible D gene TRBD1, 6 bases. The V gene's germline CDR1 is SNHLY and CDR2 FYNNEI. Deletions cut 6 bases from V and 14 bases from J, with 19 bases between. This CDR3 contains 12 residues. The CDR3 is CASRRDTVASTF. In DNA, the CDR3 is TGTGCCAGCAGACGGGACACCGTGGCATCAACCTTC.

The rearrangement links TRBV3-1 (or the pseudogene TRBV3-2) to TRBJ1-2, with D possibly TRBD1 on 6 matching bases. V shed 4 bases and J shed 7 bases, with 22 bases lying between them. The CDR3 length is 16 residues. CDR1 and CDR2 (germline): LGHDT, YNNKEL (reference sequence). CDR3 in DNA: TGTGCCAGCAGCCCAATATTGGGGGGGCACGTAGTTGGCTACACCTTC. Residues: CASSPILGGHVVGYTF.

The chain recombines TRBV18 with TRBJ1-1; D is possibly TRBD1 (6 bases). V lost 4 bases to trimming and J lost 4 bases, with 19 bases between them. CDR1 and CDR2 (germline): KGHSH, LQKENI. This CDR3 spans 16 amino acids. For the CDR3, the DNA is TGTGCCAGCTCACGACAGTTAGGGGGAGTAGGCACTGAAGCTTTCTTT. Amino acids: CASSRQLGGVGTEAFF. The variable domain in full, with the rest retrieved from reference TRBV18 and TRBJ1-1, is NAGVMQNPRHLVRRRGQEARLRCSPMKGHSHVYWYRQLPEEGLKFMVYLQKENIIDESGMPKERFSAEFPKEGPSILRIQQVVRGDSAAYFCASSRQLGGVGTEAFFGQGTRLTVV.

V and J are TRBV19 and TRBJ2-1, with 11 bases aligning to TRBD2. This CDR3 region has 15 residues. With V trimmed by 3 bases and J by 7 bases, 5 bases remained unmatched. The germline gives CDR1 LNHDA, CDR2 SQIVND (reference sequence). The CDR3 spells CASSMASGRINEQFF. The DNA of the CDR3 is TGTGCCAGTAGTATGGCTAGCGGGAGGATAAATGAGCAGTTCTTC.

Turning to this clone: Other DNA sequences in this sample translate to the same CDR3. The chain joins TRBV6-5 to TRBJ2-7; D perhaps matches TRBD2 (5 bases). CDR1 is MNHEY, CDR2 SVGAGI, per germline. The CDR3 is 12 residues long. Trimming took 8 bases from V and 4 from J, leaving 12 bases between them. This chain's CDR3 is CASGGLVYEQYV. The CDR3 DNA reads TGTGCCAGCGGAGGTCTAGTTTACGAGCAGTACGTC.

This clone has just one count. The chain links TRBV3-1 (or the pseudogene TRBV3-2) to TRBJ1-1; D remains unclear. This CDR3 is built from 14 residues. The ends were cut back, 0 bases at V and 0 bases at J, with 5 bases in the middle. Germline V gives CDR1 LGHDT, CDR2 YNNKEL (reference sequence). The CDR3 nucleotides read TGTGCCAGCAGCCAAGATGCAGTGAACACTGAAGCTTTCTTT. The encoded protein is CASSQDAVNTEAFF.

The chain recombines TRBV30 with TRBJ2-5; D not resolved. The CDR3 length is 13 residues. V dropped 0 bases and J dropped 1 base, with 6 bases sitting between them. Germline CDR1 and CDR2: GTSNPN and SVGIG (reference sequence). The CDR3 sequence: CAWSVLIQETQYF. The CDR3 DNA is TGTGCCTGGAGTGTACTAATCCAAGAGACCCAGTACTTC. Full variable domain (outside the CDR3, taken from reference TRBV30 and TRBJ2-5): SQTIHQWPATLVQPVGSPLSLECTVEGTSNPNLYWYRQAAGRGLQLLFYSVGIGQISSEVPQNLSASRPQDRQFILSSKKLLLSDSGFYLCAWSVLIQETQYFGPGTRLLVL.

The chain uses TRBV18 and TRBJ2-3; no definite D call. Trimming cost V 3 bases and J 4 bases, with 14 bases left between them. Germline CDR1 KGHSH, CDR2 LQKENI. There are 15 residues in the CDR3. Here the CDR3 reads CASSPELNFADTQYF. The CDR3 bases are TGTGCCAGCTCACCGGAACTAAACTTTGCAGATACGCAGTATTTT.

This clone was picked up a small number of times. The chain recombines TRBV5-5 with TRBJ1-2; D is perhaps TRBD1 (6 bases). The CDR3 loop spans 15 amino acids. Per germline, CDR1 SGHKS and CDR2 YYEKEE (reference sequence). V was cut by 2 bases and J by 1 base, with 12 bases left in between. Written as DNA, the CDR3 is TGTGCCAGCAGCTTTCTCCAGGGGATTAACTATGGCTACACCTTC. Translating it yields CASSFLQGINYGYTF.

This clone appeared a single time. The chain employs TRBV10-1 and TRBJ2-2; the match to TRBD2 covers 10 bases. Trimming cost V 6 bases and J 0 bases; bases outside gene matches: 28. CDR1 is WNHNN, CDR2 SYGVQD, per germline (reference sequence). This CDR3 is built from 24 residues. CDR3 sequence: CASSAGTSASWGAPSSPNTGELFF. CDR3 nucleotide sequence: TGCGCCAGCAGCGCCGGGACTAGCGCCTCCTGGGGTGCGCCCTCCTCCCCGAACACCGGGGAGCTGTTTTTT.

The rearrangement joins TRBV6-5 to TRBJ1-1, with a tentative D call TRBD1 (6 bases). Germline-derived CDR1 and CDR2 are MNHEY and SVGAGI. Trimming stripped 3 bases from V and 1 base from J, with 9 bases between. This CDR3 contains 14 residues. CDR3 loop: CASSYDRRNTEAFF. The CDR3 coding sequence is TGTGCCAGCAGTTATGACAGGCGGAACACTGAAGCTTTCTTT.

This rearrangement joins TRBV5-1 to TRBJ2-7; 13 bases are shared with TRBD2. The V and J ends lost 0 bases and 3 bases, in that order; junction bases with no gene match: 9. Per germline, CDR1 SGHRS and CDR2 YFSETQ. The CDR3 has 18 amino acids. CDR3 sequence: CASSLGQGGLAGLYEQYF. The CDR3 DNA reads as TGCGCCAGCAGCTTGGGACAGGGGGGACTAGCGGGGCTCTACGAGCAGTACTTC.

Only one count was recorded for this clone. The chain links TRBV24-1 to TRBJ2-1; D uncertain. Germline CDR1 and CDR2: KGHDR and SFDVKD. The CDR3 totals 13 residues. Trimming pared 3 bases from V and 10 bases from J, leaving 12 bases between. In DNA form, the CDR3 reads TGTGCCACCAGTGATGGGCAGTCCCCCGAGCAGTTCTTC. Its translation: CATSDGQSPEQFF.

The chain is built from TRBV7-8 and TRBJ2-4; D is perhaps TRBD2 (5 bases). Germline V CDR1 and CDR2: SGHVS, FQNEAQ. This CDR3 contains 14 residues. V shed 0 bases and J shed 6 bases, with 9 bases lying between them. The CDR3 DNA reads TGTGCCAGCAGCTTAGCGCTCGGGGTAAACATTCAGTACTTC. Its protein is CASSLALGVNIQYF.

V usage is TRBV11-2 and J usage is TRBJ1-1; unclear D gene. Trimming removed 4 bases at V and 3 bases at J, with 18 bases between. This CDR3 is built from 16 residues. Germline CDR1 SGHAT, CDR2 FQNNGV. DNA for the CDR3: TGTGCCAGCAGCTCCCGGGGTGGCGGTTGGGACACTGAAGCTTTCTTT. Translating gives CASSSRGGGWDTEAFF.

This clone is a singleton in its sample. This CDR3 is CSASTPASGLTDTQYF. Here the CDR3 DNA reads TGCAGTGCTAGTACCCCCGCTAGCGGGCTCACAGATACGCAGTATTTT. The chain combines TRBV20-1 with TRBJ2-3, with TRBD2 matching over 8 bases. The CDR3 runs 16 residues. V lost 3 bases, J lost 2 bases, and 10 bases stayed unmatched. Germline CDR1 DFQATT, CDR2 SNEGSKA (reference sequence).

This clone was found once. The rearrangement joins TRBV11-3 to TRBJ2-7, with D tentatively TRBD1 (5 bases). Germline V lookup: CDR1 SGHNT, CDR2 YENEEA. Trimming removed 1 base at V and 0 bases at J, with 10 bases between. The length of the CDR3 is 15 residues. The CDR3 sequence: CASSLGAQGSYEQYV. The CDR3 bases are TGTGCCAGCAGCTTAGGGGCTCAGGGCTCCTACGAGCAGTACGTC.

The chain uses TRBV15 and TRBJ1-2; D remains ambiguous. CDR3 length: 15 residues. Deletions cut 5 bases from V and 1 base from J, with 14 bases between. Per the germline V gene, CDR1 is LNHNV and CDR2 is YYDKDF (reference sequence). This CDR3 reads CATSPGGLGNYGYTF. The CDR3 nucleotides read TGTGCCACCAGCCCGGGCGGGTTGGGTAACTATGGCTACACCTTC. The entire variable domain, with the rest obtained from reference TRBV15 and TRBJ1-2, is as follows: DAMVIQNPRYQVTQFGKPVTLSCSQTLNHNVMYWYQQKSSQAPKLLFHYYDKDFNNEADTPDNFQSRRPNTSFCFLDIRSPGLGDTAMYLCATSPGGLGNYGYTFGSGTRLTVV.

The chain combines TRBV27 with TRBJ2-1; D might be TRBD2 (6 bases). Trimming removed 10 bases at V and 5 bases at J, with 24 bases between. Germline values: CDR1 MNHEY, CDR2 SMNVEV (reference sequence). The CDR3 contains 16 residues. This CDR3 is CATSSIAVRRNNEQFF. The CDR3 nucleotides read TGTGCCACCTCGTCGATAGCGGTTCGGAGGAACAATGAGCAGTTCTTC.